These T cell receptor beta chains were read from a single sample in a study of technical replicates of blood from a handful of donors. Assay: immunoSEQ multiplex PCR; the TCRdb copy retains only in-frame clones and omits some. The data contain 75,000 to 100,000 clones, about 95% of them seen just once; the ten biggest clones take up around 0.31%. The specimen was T cells isolated from PBMCs. These receptors were collected from a human donor in good health. CDR3s include the opening cysteine and the closing phenylalanine or tryptophan. D genes are given only for firm matches. Clone size is shown for a subset of rows, as once, few, many or a class of expanded clone.

v_call: TRBV7-2
d_call: -
j_call: TRBJ1-1
clone_size: -
cdr3_aa: CASSFPEFNTEAFF
cdr3_nt: TGTGCCAGCAGCTTTCCAGAATTTAACACTGAAGCTTTCTTT

v_call: TRBV6-6
d_call: -
j_call: TRBJ2-7
clone_size: -
cdr3_aa: CASRVRGHDEQYF
cdr3_nt: TGTGCCAGCAGGGTGCGAGGGCATGACGAGCAGTACTTC

v_call: TRBV11-3
d_call: -
j_call: TRBJ2-2
clone_size: -
cdr3_aa: CASSPGTTNTGELFF
cdr3_nt: TGTGCCAGCAGCCCCGGGACAACGAACACCGGGGAGCTGTTTTTT

v_call: TRBV18
d_call: -
j_call: TRBJ1-5
clone_size: -
cdr3_aa: CASSPTLTDSNQPQHF
cdr3_nt: TGTGCCAGCTCACCCACTTTGACAGATAGCAATCAGCCCCAGCATTTT

v_call: TRBV14
d_call: -
j_call: TRBJ1-4
clone_size: -
cdr3_aa: CASSQFYNEKLFF
cdr3_nt: TGTGCCAGCAGCCAGTTCTATAATGAAAAACTGTTTTTT

v_call: TRBV18
d_call: TRBD1
j_call: TRBJ1-5
clone_size: -
cdr3_aa: CASSPGQAFGQPQHF
cdr3_nt: TGTGCCAGCTCACCGGGACAGGCGTTCGGTCAGCCCCAGCATTTT

v_call: TRBV28
d_call: -
j_call: TRBJ1-1
clone_size: -
cdr3_aa: CASSSLDRWNTEAFF
cdr3_nt: TGTGCCAGCAGTTCTCTTGATAGATGGAACACTGAAGCTTTCTTT

v_call: TRBV4-3
d_call: TRBD1
j_call: TRBJ1-4
clone_size: once
cdr3_aa: CASSQDSRGDRKLFF
cdr3_nt: TGCGCCAGCAGCCAAGATAGCAGGGGGGATCGAAAACTGTTTTTT

v_call: TRBV5-8
d_call: TRBD2
j_call: TRBJ2-1
clone_size: -
cdr3_aa: CASSLEGAGALDEQFF
cdr3_nt: TGTGCCAGCAGCTTGGAGGGAGCGGGAGCTCTCGATGAGCAGTTCTTC

v_call: TRBV30
d_call: TRBD1
j_call: TRBJ2-7
clone_size: once
cdr3_aa: CAWRKTGGTYEQYF
cdr3_nt: TGTGCCTGGAGAAAGACAGGGGGTACCTACGAGCAGTACTTC

v_call: TRBV7-2
d_call: TRBD2
j_call: TRBJ2-7
clone_size: few
cdr3_aa: CASSYGLAGGREQYF
cdr3_nt: TGTGCCAGCAGCTATGGACTAGCGGGAGGTCGGGAGCAGTACTTC

v_call: TRBV2
d_call: -
j_call: TRBJ1-2
clone_size: -
cdr3_aa: CASSEMESDYGYTF
cdr3_nt: TGTGCCAGCAGTGAAATGGAGTCGGACTATGGCTACACCTTC

v_call: TRBV7-3
d_call: -
j_call: TRBJ2-7
clone_size: -
cdr3_aa: CASSLTPLVGESEQYF
cdr3_nt: TGTGCCAGCAGCTTAACTCCCCTTGTGGGAGAAAGCGAGCAGTACTTC

v_call: TRBV5-6
d_call: TRBD2
j_call: TRBJ2-1
clone_size: -
cdr3_aa: CASSPGLAGANEQFF
cdr3_nt: TGTGCCAGCAGCCCCGGACTAGCGGGTGCCAATGAGCAGTTCTTC

v_call: TRBV6-5
d_call: -
j_call: TRBJ1-2
clone_size: once
cdr3_aa: CASSYSGQNNYGYTF
cdr3_nt: TGTGCCAGCAGTTACTCCGGACAGAACAACTATGGCTACACCTTC

v_call: TRBV6-4
d_call: -
j_call: TRBJ2-3
clone_size: -
cdr3_aa: CASSDQSTDTQYF
cdr3_nt: TGTGCCAGCAGTGACCAGAGCACAGATACGCAGTATTTT

v_call: TRBV27
d_call: TRBD1
j_call: TRBJ1-4
clone_size: -
cdr3_aa: CASSLTGANEKLFF
cdr3_nt: TGTGCCAGCAGTCTCACAGGGGCTAATGAAAAACTGTTTTTT

v_call: TRBV6-5
d_call: TRBD2
j_call: TRBJ2-1
clone_size: -
cdr3_aa: CASSYSSGRGNEQFF
cdr3_nt: TGTGCCAGCAGTTATTCTAGCGGGAGGGGGAATGAGCAGTTCTTC

v_call: TRBV7-6
d_call: -
j_call: TRBJ1-1
clone_size: -
cdr3_aa: CASSLGSGKRNILNTEAFF
cdr3_nt: TGTGCCAGCAGCTTAGGCTCCGGGAAACGAAATATTTTGAACACTGAAGCTTTCTTT

v_call: TRBV19
d_call: TRBD2
j_call: TRBJ2-7
clone_size: -
cdr3_aa: CASSWTSINEQYF
cdr3_nt: TGTGCCAGTAGTTGGACTAGCATAAACGAGCAGTACTTC

v_call: TRBV6-5
d_call: -
j_call: TRBJ2-7
clone_size: -
cdr3_aa: CASSYSIGGPYEQYF
cdr3_nt: TGTGCCAGCAGTTACTCGATTGGAGGGCCTTACGAGCAGTACTTC

v_call: TRBV6-4
d_call: TRBD2
j_call: TRBJ2-2
clone_size: -
cdr3_aa: CASSELAGGPGGTGELFF
cdr3_nt: TGTGCCAGCAGTGAACTAGCGGGAGGGCCTGGCGGCACCGGGGAGCTGTTTTTT

v_call: TRBV19
d_call: -
j_call: TRBJ1-1
clone_size: -
cdr3_aa: CASSTSGGYTEAFF
cdr3_nt: TGTGCCAGTAGTACCTCGGGGGGTTACACTGAAGCTTTCTTT

v_call: TRBV2
d_call: TRBD2
j_call: TRBJ2-1
clone_size: once
cdr3_aa: CASVTSGSWNEQFF
cdr3_nt: TGTGCCAGCGTTACTAGCGGGAGTTGGAATGAGCAGTTCTTC

v_call: TRBV6-5
d_call: -
j_call: TRBJ2-1
clone_size: -
cdr3_aa: CASSPAGRGNEQFF
cdr3_nt: TGTGCCAGCAGTCCCGCTGGGCGGGGCAATGAGCAGTTCTTC

v_call: TRBV6-1
d_call: TRBD1
j_call: TRBJ1-5
clone_size: -
cdr3_aa: CASRALGTGNQPQHF
cdr3_nt: TGTGCCAGCAGAGCTCTAGGGACAGGGAATCAGCCCCAGCATTTT

v_call: TRBV7-3
d_call: TRBD2
j_call: TRBJ2-7
clone_size: -
cdr3_aa: CASSLTSGSTYEQYF
cdr3_nt: TGTGCCAGCAGCTTAACTAGCGGGAGCACCTACGAGCAGTACTTC

v_call: TRBV19
d_call: -
j_call: TRBJ1-1
clone_size: -
cdr3_aa: CASSRGNTEAFF
cdr3_nt: TGTGCCAGTAGCAGGGGGAACACTGAAGCTTTCTTT

v_call: TRBV7-9
d_call: -
j_call: TRBJ2-7
clone_size: -
cdr3_aa: CASSSQRENSYEQYF
cdr3_nt: TGTGCCAGCAGTTCACAGAGGGAAAACTCCTACGAGCAGTACTTC

v_call: TRBV4-3
d_call: -
j_call: TRBJ2-1
clone_size: -
cdr3_aa: CASSPLVAYNEQFF
cdr3_nt: TGCGCCAGCAGCCCACTAGTTGCCTACAATGAGCAGTTCTTC

v_call: TRBV6-1
d_call: TRBD1
j_call: TRBJ1-1
clone_size: -
cdr3_aa: CASTRGQGATEAFF
cdr3_nt: TGTGCCAGCACTCGGGGACAGGGGGCGACTGAAGCTTTCTTT

v_call: TRBV2
d_call: -
j_call: TRBJ2-7
clone_size: -
cdr3_aa: CASSWQSYEQYF
cdr3_nt: TGTGCCAGCAGTTGGCAGTCCTACGAGCAGTACTTC

v_call: TRBV7-9
d_call: TRBD1
j_call: TRBJ1-2
clone_size: -
cdr3_aa: CASSEDRGANYGYTF
cdr3_nt: TGTGCCAGCAGCGAGGACAGGGGAGCTAACTATGGCTACACCTTC